Below, one T cell receptor (beta chain) is given with its context. V shed 4 bases and J shed 4 bases, with 14 bases lying between them. Germline V gives CDR1 MGHDK, CDR2 SYGVNS. The CDR3 has 14 amino acids. This sample is drawn from a study of beta chain features in type 1 diabetes. Study overall: Taken together, all samples contributed some 100 million examined sorted cells.

What was sequenced were expressed TCRB transcripts, since all of the isolated RNA had been reverse transcribed. TCRdb's copy holds only in-frame clones and misses some; the assay was immunoSEQ multiplex PCR. Altogether around 250,000 clones are present, more than 65% being singletons, with the ten largest covering approximately 0.053%. This chain joins TRBV25-1 and TRBJ2-7, with D possibly TRBD2 on 5 matching bases. Sequenced sample: naive CD4+ T cells from blood. This TCR came from a man aged 30 to 45 in good health. In DNA form, the CDR3 reads TGTGCCAGCAGTGGATCGGCGGGCGAGTACGAGCAGTACTTC. Its protein is CASSGSAGEYEQYF.